This record concerns one T cell receptor (beta chain) sequence. Its antigen is not identified. The data were taken from a study of cytomegalovirus exposure and HLA in healthy donors. Germline V gives CDR1 MDHEN, CDR2 SYDVKM. The length of the CDR3 is 15 residues. Trimming shortened V by 4 bases and J by 0 bases, and 7 bases separated the two germline ends. Study-wide results and limits: Across HLA loci, a later analysis found differing TCR association rates, with DRB1 most and HLA-C fewest. Later analysis suggested links between common viral pathogens and several top significant clusters. Previous analysis showed most TCR beta V segments were productive about 90% or about 30% of the time.

This PCR relied on a set of 60 Vbeta primers and 13 Jbeta primers. Sequencing used immunoSEQ multiplex PCR; TCRdb keeps in-frame clones, though not all of them. The listing contains fewer than 95,000 clones. The chain carries TRBV28 and TRBJ2-6; D not certain. The sequence came from a woman between 35 and 50 years old in good health and CMV-seropositive. Sequencing used PBMCs. CDR3: CASSSLSSGANVLTF. The CDR3 DNA reads TGTGCCAGCAGTTCACTTAGCTCTGGGGCCAACGTCCTGACTTTC.